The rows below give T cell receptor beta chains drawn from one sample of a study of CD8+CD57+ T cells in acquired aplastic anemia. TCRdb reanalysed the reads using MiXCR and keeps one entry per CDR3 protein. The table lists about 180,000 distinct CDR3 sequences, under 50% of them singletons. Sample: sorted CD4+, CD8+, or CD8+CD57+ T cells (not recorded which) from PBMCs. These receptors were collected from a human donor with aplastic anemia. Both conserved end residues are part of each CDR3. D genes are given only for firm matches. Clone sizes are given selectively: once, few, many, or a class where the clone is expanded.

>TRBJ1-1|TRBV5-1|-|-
TGCGCCAGCAGCGTGCAGGGGTACAGGGCGATCACTGAAGCTTTCTTT
CASSVQGYRAITEAFF
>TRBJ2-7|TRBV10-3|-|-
TGTGCCACCAGCGCGGGACACTACGAGCAGTACTTC
CATSAGHYEQYF
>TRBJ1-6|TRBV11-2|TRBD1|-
TGTGCTAGCAGCCCTCGGACAGGGGGGAATTCACTCCTCCACTTT
CASSPRTGGNSLLHF
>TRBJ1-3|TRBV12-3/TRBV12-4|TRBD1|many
TGTGCCAGCAGTTTTCGCGGACAGGGAGGACCGACGGCTTCCGGATACACCATATATTTT
CASSFRGQGGPTASGYTIYF
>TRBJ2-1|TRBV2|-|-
TGTGCCATCTCGGACAGTGCCAATGAGCAGTTCTTC
CAISDSANEQFF
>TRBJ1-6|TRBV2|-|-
TGTGCCAGCAGTCCACAGGGAGTGGGGGATTCACCCCTCCACTTT
CASSPQGVGDSPLHF
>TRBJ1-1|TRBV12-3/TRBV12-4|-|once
TGTGCCAGCACCCTAGCGGGGGAAACTGAAGCTTTCTTT
CASTLAGETEAFF
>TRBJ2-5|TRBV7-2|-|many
TGTGCCAGCAGCAACCGGGGGGCGCAAGAGACCCAGTACTTC
CASSNRGAQETQYF
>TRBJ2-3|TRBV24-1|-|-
TGTGCCACCAGTGATTCTGCGGAGATGCAGTATTTT
CATSDSAEMQYF
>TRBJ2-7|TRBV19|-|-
TGTGCCAGTAGTATAGGACAGGTCGGAAACTACGAGCAGTACTTC
CASSIGQVGNYEQYF
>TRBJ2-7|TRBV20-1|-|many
TGCAGTGCTACGGACTATGGGTACGAGCAGTACTTC
CSATDYGYEQYF
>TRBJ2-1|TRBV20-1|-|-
TGCAGTGCTTCCCGGGACTCTTACAATGAGCAGTTCTTC
CSASRDSYNEQFF
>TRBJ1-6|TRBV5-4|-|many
TGTGCCAGCAGCTTGGACAGTTTATCCCTCCACTTT
CASSLDSLSLHF
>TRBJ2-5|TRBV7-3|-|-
TGTACCAGCAGCATTAGCACGAGCGAGACCCAGTACTTC
CTSSISTSETQYF
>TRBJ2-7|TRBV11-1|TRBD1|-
TGTGCCAGCAGCTTCGGGACAGGGGGCGTATACTATGAGCAGTACTTC
CASSFGTGGVYYEQYF
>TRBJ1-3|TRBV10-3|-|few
TGTGCCATCAGTCTCGGTCTAGCGGGGGGCACCATATATTTT
CAISLGLAGGTIYF
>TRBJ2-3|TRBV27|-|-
TGTGCCAGCAGCCTTCCTTCTAGGGATACGCAGTATTTT
CASSLPSRDTQYF
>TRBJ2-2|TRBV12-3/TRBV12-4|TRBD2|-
TGTGCCAGCAGCCTCCTCGGACTAGCAATCGGGGAGCTGTTTTTT
CASSLLGLAIGELFF
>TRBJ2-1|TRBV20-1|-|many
TGCAGTGCTAGTTACGGCGGGGTCATCTCCTACAATGAGCAGTTCTTC
CSASYGGVISYNEQFF
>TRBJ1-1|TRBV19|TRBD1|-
TGTGCCAGTGAAAAAGGGGGCGCGGTCACTGAAGCTTTCTTT
CASEKGGAVTEAFF
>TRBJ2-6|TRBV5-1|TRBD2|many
TGCGCCAGCAGCTTGGGAGCTAGCGGGAGGTTAGCTGGGGCCAACGTCCTGACTTTC
CASSLGASGRLAGANVLTF
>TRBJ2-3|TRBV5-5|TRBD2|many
TGTGCCAGCACCTCTAGCGGAGTGCCCTCTAGCACAGATACGCAGTATTTT
CASTSSGVPSSTDTQYF
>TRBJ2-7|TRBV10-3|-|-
TGTGCCACCACAACCCCCCAGATCATCGAGCAGTACTTC
CATTTPQIIEQYF
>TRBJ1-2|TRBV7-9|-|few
TGTGCCAGCAGCTCGGGACTTAACTATGGCTACACCTTC
CASSSGLNYGYTF
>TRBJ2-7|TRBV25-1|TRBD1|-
TGTGCCAGCAGTGTATCCCTGGGACAGTCGTACTCCTACGAGCAGTACTTC
CASSVSLGQSYSYEQYF
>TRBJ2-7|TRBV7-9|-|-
TGTGCCAGCAGCAAAGCGGCTTTGGGGCAGTACTTC
CASSKAALGQYF
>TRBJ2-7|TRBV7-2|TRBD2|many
TGTGCCAGCAGCTTGGAGCGGGGGGGCCCTTACGAGCAGTACTTC
CASSLERGGPYEQYF
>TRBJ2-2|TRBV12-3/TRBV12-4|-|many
TGTGCCAGCAGTTCCCCCATGAGCACCGGGGAGCTGTTTTTT
CASSSPMSTGELFF
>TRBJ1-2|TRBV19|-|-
TGTGCCAGTAGTATCGATAACTATGGCTACACCTTC
CASSIDNYGYTF
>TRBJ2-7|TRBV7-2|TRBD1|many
TGTGCCAGCAGCACGAGCCGGGACAGGGTCCGTGGGGAGCAGTACTTC
CASSTSRDRVRGEQYF
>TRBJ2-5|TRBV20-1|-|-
TGCAGTGCTAGAGAGGGCGGAGAGACCCAGTACTTC
CSAREGGETQYF
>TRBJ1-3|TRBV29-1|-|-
TGCAGCGCCCTACTGAGTACGAGAAACACCATATATTTT
CSALLSTRNTIYF
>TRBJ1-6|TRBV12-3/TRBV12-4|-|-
TGTGCCAGCAGTTTAATGGGGGGGGCACCCCTCCACTTT
CASSLMGGAPLHF
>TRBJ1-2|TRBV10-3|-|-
TGTGCCATCAGTGACCCGAGAACCCCAGGGGTTGGCTACACCTTC
CAISDPRTPGVGYTF
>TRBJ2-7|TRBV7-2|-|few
TGTGCCAGCCACCGGACAGCTGGTTACGAGCAGTACTTC
CASHRTAGYEQYF
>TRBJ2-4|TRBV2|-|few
TGTGCCAGCAGTTTATCGGGGAACATTCAGTACTTC
CASSLSGNIQYF
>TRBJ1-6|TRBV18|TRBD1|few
TGTGCCAGCTCACCATCCCAGGGGGATAATTCACCCCTCCACTTT
CASSPSQGDNSPLHF
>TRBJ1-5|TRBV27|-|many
TGTGCCAGCAGTTTCGCAGGGAATCAGCCCCAGCATTTT
CASSFAGNQPQHF
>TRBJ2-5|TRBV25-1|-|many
TGTGCCAGCAGTGAACCAGTCGTTGAGACCCAGTACTTC
CASSEPVVETQYF
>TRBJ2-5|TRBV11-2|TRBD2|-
TGTGCCAGCAGCCCGACCGGGACTAGCGGGAGTTTGAGGACCCAGTACTTC
CASSPTGTSGSLRTQYF
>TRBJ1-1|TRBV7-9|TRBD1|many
TGTGCCAGCAGCTCCGGACAGGGTAAAGCTTTCTTT
CASSSGQGKAFF
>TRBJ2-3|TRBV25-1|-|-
TGTGCCAGCGAGGGATCGGAGAGCTCCTACAATGAGCAGTATTTT
CASEGSESSYNEQYF
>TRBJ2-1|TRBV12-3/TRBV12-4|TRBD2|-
TGTGCCAGCAGTTTTCCCGTCTGGGAGGCGGGGGATTACAATGAGCAGTTCTTC
CASSFPVWEAGDYNEQFF
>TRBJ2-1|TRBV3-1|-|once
TGTGCCAGCAGTCTACAGAATGAGCAGCTCTTC
CASSLQNEQLF
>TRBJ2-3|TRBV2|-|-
TGTGCCACCAAAATGACACAGGGTTTTACGGCGCATTTT
CATKMTQGFTAHF
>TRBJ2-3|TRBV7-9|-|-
TGTGCCAGCAGCATAAACACAGATACGCAGTATTTT
CASSINTDTQYF
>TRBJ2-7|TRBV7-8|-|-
TGTGCCAGCAGCTTAGCCCGACACGAGCAGTACTTC
CASSLARHEQYF
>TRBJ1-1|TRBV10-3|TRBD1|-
TGTGCCAGCAGTGATATTCGGGACAGGGGTAGGGCTGAAGCTTTCTTT
CASSDIRDRGRAEAFF
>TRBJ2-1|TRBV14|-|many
TGTGCCAGCCGAGGGGCCGTGTACAATGAGCAGTTCTTC
CASRGAVYNEQFF
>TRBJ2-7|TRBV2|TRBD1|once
TGTGCCAGCCAAGGCTACCGGGACAGGGGCAACGAGCAGTACTTC
CASQGYRDRGNEQYF
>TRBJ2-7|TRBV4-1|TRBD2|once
TGCGCCAGCAGCCAAGAGGGGGGACTAATGCACGAGCAGTACTTC
CASSQEGGLMHEQYF
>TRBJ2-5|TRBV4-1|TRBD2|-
TGCGCCAGCAGCCCGGGACTAGCGGCGGGAGAGACCCAGTACTTC
CASSPGLAAGETQYF
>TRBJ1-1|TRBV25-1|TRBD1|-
TGTGCCAGCAGTGATTCAGGGGGTAACACTGAAGCTTTCTTT
CASSDSGGNTEAFF
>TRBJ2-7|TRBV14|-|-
TGTGCCAGCAGCCACGAGCTAGTTCCCATCGAGCAGTACTTC
CASSHELVPIEQYF